The 20 T cell receptor beta chains in this list originate from one sample, sequenced in a study of blood T cell repertoires in COVID-19. Sequenced by immunoSEQ multiplex PCR; TCRdb stores in-frame clones only, minus some. The table includes about 170,000 clones, around 81% detected once. Sequenced sample: peripheral blood. Receptors originate from a human donor with acute or convalescent COVID-19. The donor label of this sample is uncertain.

This clone was observed a few times. The rearrangement links TRBV7-6 to TRBJ1-3; no clear D. Deletions cut 1 base from V and 0 bases from J, with 10 bases between. CDR1 SGHVS and CDR2 FNYEAQ come from the germline V gene. The CDR3 sequence is 16 residues long. CDR3 bases: TGTGCCAGCAGCTTAGGCGGATTCCGCTCTGGAAACACCATATATTTT. It is translated as CASSLGGFRSGNTIYF.

The chain links TRBV30 to TRBJ1-2; possibly TRBD1 for D (5 bases). There are 13 residues in the CDR3. The V end lost 3 bases, the J end lost 4 bases, and 12 bases lay between the germline ends. Looked up from germline, CDR1 is GTSNPN and CDR2 is SVGIG (reference sequence). The CDR3: CAWSPGGTYGYTF. The CDR3 coding sequence is TGTGCCTGGAGCCCCGGGGGTACCTATGGCTACACCTTC.

The V gene is TRBV9, the J gene TRBJ1-6, with 7 bases fitting TRBD1. The V segment lost 0 bases and the J segment 13 bases; nucleotides outside the gene matches: 7. Per the germline V gene, CDR1 is SGDLS and CDR2 is YYNGEE. This CDR3 has 14 amino acids. CDR3 residues: CASSVEDRSWPLHF. The CDR3 DNA reads TGTGCCAGCAGCGTAGAGGACAGGAGTTGGCCCCTCCACTTT. Filled out from reference TRBV9 and TRBJ1-6, the complete variable domain reads DSGVTQTPKHLITATGQRVTLRCSPRSGDLSVYWYQQSLDQGLQFLIQYYNGEERAKGNILERFSAQQFPDLHSELNLSSLELGDSALYFCASSVEDRSWPLHFGNGTRLTVT.

This clone was recorded a few times. The same CDR3 also results from other DNA sequences found in this sample. J is TRBJ1-1 and V is TRBV5-1, with 7 positions matching TRBD1. Trimming cost V 2 bases and J 5 bases; bases outside gene matches: 6. The CDR3 length is 14 residues. Germline CDR1 is SGHRS and CDR2 is YFSETQ. The CDR3 sequence is CASSLQGPGTEAFF. The CDR3 DNA reads TGCGCCAGCAGCTTACAGGGGCCGGGGACTGAAGCTTTCTTT.

The gene calls are TRBV6-1 and TRBJ1-2; D possibly corresponds to TRBD1 (6 bases). Deletions cut 1 base from V and 10 bases from J, with 13 bases between. The germline V gene has CDR1 MNHNS and CDR2 SASEGT. The CDR3 loop spans 13 amino acids. In DNA form, the CDR3 reads TGTGCCAGCAGTGAAGGGACAGCTATTACCTACACCTTC. This codes for CASSEGTAITYTF.

This clone was recorded once. This chain uses TRBV11-3 with TRBJ2-2, with a possible D match to TRBD2 (5 bases). Germline-derived CDR1 and CDR2 are SGHNT and YENEEA. The CDR3 sequence is 13 residues long. V gave up 6 bases and J gave up 6 bases, with 11 bases separating them. DNA for the CDR3: TGTGCCAGCAGTCCCGGACTTTCCGGGGAGCTGTTTTTT. Its translation is CASSPGLSGELFF.

The rearrangement uses TRBV19 and TRBJ1-1; 7 positions agree with TRBD1. V dropped 7 bases and J dropped 2; count of bases not matched to a gene: 10. This CDR3 is built from 15 residues. CDR1 is LNHDA and CDR2 is SQIVND in the germline V gene (reference sequence). CDR3 coding DNA: TGTGCCAGTACCCCAGGGACAGCCTCAAACACTGAAGCTTTCTTT. It yields the protein CASTPGTASNTEAFF.

The chain couples TRBV21-1 to TRBJ2-7; the D call in the table, TRBD1, was not verified against the DNA. TRBV21-1 is deemed a pseudogene. The CDR3 has 17 residues. CDR3: CASSIHGTGGVSYEQYF. The CDR3 nucleotides read TGTGCCAGCAGCATTCACGGAACAGGGGGCGTTTCCTACGAGCAGTACTTC.

This sequence joins TRBV6-5 and TRBJ2-7; 9 nucleotides line up with TRBD1. The CDR3 loop spans 14 amino acids. Trimming cost V 2 bases and J 7 bases; bases outside gene matches: 6. Germline assignment: CDR1 MNHEY and CDR2 SVGAGI. The chain's CDR3 is CASSYTGGTGEQYF. The CDR3 DNA follows: TGTGCCAGCAGTTACACAGGGGGCACGGGGGAGCAGTACTTC.

The rearrangement joins TRBV10-3 to TRBJ1-2; 7 bases map to TRBD1. The V segment lost 7 bases and the J segment 4 bases; nucleotides outside the gene matches: 12. The V gene's germline CDR1 is ENHRY and CDR2 SYGVKD. The CDR3 consists of 15 residues. In DNA, the CDR3 is TGTGCCATCAAAGATTCCACAGGGGAGGCCTATGGCTACACCTTC. Its translation is CAIKDSTGEAYGYTF.

The chain couples TRBV11-1 to TRBJ2-7; D might be TRBD1 (6 bases). CDR1 and CDR2 (germline): SGHAT, FQDESV (reference sequence). Trimming cost V 3 bases and J 1 base, with 10 bases left between them. The CDR3 consists of 14 residues. Written as DNA, the CDR3 is TGTGCCAGCAGCTTGGGGGCGGCGTCCTACGAGCAGTACTTC. This encodes CASSLGAASYEQYF.

V gene TRBV6-5 combines with J gene TRBJ1-1; no reliable D call. V lost 6 bases to trimming and J lost 11 bases, with 13 bases between them. CDR1 MNHEY and CDR2 SVGAGI come from the germline V gene. This CDR3 comprises 11 residues. Here the CDR3 DNA reads TGTGCCAGCAGGGAGGCTATGGGGGCTTTCTTT. As protein: CASREAMGAFF.

The rearrangement links TRBV15 to TRBJ1-6; possible D gene TRBD1, 5 bases. Looked up from germline, CDR1 is LNHNV and CDR2 is YYDKDF (reference sequence). With 0 bases removed from V and 13 bases from J, the gap between germline ends came to 19 bases. The CDR3 covers 16 residues. The CDR3 DNA reads TGTGCCACCAGCAGAGATTTTAACAGGCCCGAAGAGCCCCTCCACTTT. Translating it yields CATSRDFNRPEEPLHF.

The chain combines TRBV6-5 with TRBJ2-1; TRBD2 matches at 7 bases. This CDR3 spans 14 amino acids. CDR1 is MNHEY, CDR2 SVGAGI, per germline. Trimming took 8 bases from V and 7 from J; bases not matched to a gene: 11. CDR3 protein: CASRRSGEKNEQFF. The CDR3, as DNA: TGTGCCAGCCGTCGGAGCGGGGAGAAAAATGAGCAGTTCTTC.

This clone occurred once. This chain uses TRBV19 with TRBJ2-2; TRBD1 aligns across 8 bases. Germline lookup yields CDR1 LNHDA and CDR2 SQIVND (reference sequence). Losses at the gene ends were 5 bases for V and 6 bases for J; bases not matched to a gene: 5. The CDR3 is 14 amino acids. CDR3 in DNA: TGTGCCAGTAGTTTGACAGGGGCGGCCGGGGAGCTGTTTTTT. Protein product: CASSLTGAAGELFF. Variable domain in full (rest from reference TRBV19 and TRBJ2-2): DGGITQSPKYLFRKEGQNVTLSCEQNLNHDAMYWYRQDPGQGLRLIYYSQIVNDFQKGDIAEGYSVSREKKESFPLTVTSAQKNPTAFYLCASSLTGAAGELFFGEGSRLTVL.

The chain uses TRBV4-2 and TRBJ2-1; 8 bases agree with TRBD2. The germline CDR1 and CDR2 sequences are LGHNA and YNFKEQ. The CDR3 contains 16 residues. The V gene end was trimmed by 4 bases and the J gene end by 5 bases; junction bases not matched to a gene: 10. The CDR3 sequence is CASSPRVAGPHNEQFF. As DNA, the CDR3 is TGTGCCAGCAGCCCCCGCGTAGCGGGACCCCACAATGAGCAGTTCTTC.

J is TRBJ2-7 and V is TRBV19, with D possibly being TRBD1 (5 bases). Germline values: CDR1 LNHDA, CDR2 SQIVND (reference sequence). The V and J ends lost 2 bases and 2 bases respectively, with 13 bases between them. This CDR3 is built from 15 residues. Here the CDR3 reads CASSISQGVAYEQYF. DNA for the CDR3: TGTGCCAGTAGTATATCCCAGGGTGTAGCCTACGAGCAGTACTTC. Looking up the rest from reference TRBV19 and TRBJ2-7 gives the full variable domain: DGGITQSPKYLFRKEGQNVTLSCEQNLNHDAMYWYRQDPGQGLRLIYYSQIVNDFQKGDIAEGYSVSREKKESFPLTVTSAQKNPTAFYLCASSISQGVAYEQYFGPGTRLTVT.

This clone was picked up one time. The rearrangement joins TRBV30 to TRBJ1-3, with D possibly TRBD1 on 6 matching bases. CDR1 and CDR2 (germline): GTSNPN, SVGIG (reference sequence). The V and J ends lost 0 bases and 1 base respectively, with 16 bases between them. The CDR3 consists of 17 residues. The DNA for the CDR3 is TGTGCCTGGAGTGTGTCGGGCCACAGGGCTTCTGGAAACACCATATATTTT. Protein: CAWSVSGHRASGNTIYF.

The CDR3 is CASSASQGGNEQFF. The CDR3 DNA follows: TGCGCCAGCAGCGCGAGCCAGGGAGGCAATGAGCAGTTCTTC. The chain couples TRBV5-1 to TRBJ2-1; a possible D gene is TRBD2 (6 bases). This CDR3 spans 14 amino acids. The V and J ends lost 4 bases and 6 bases respectively, with 14 bases between them. Germline CDR1 is SGHRS and CDR2 is YFSETQ. Variable domain in full (rest from reference TRBV5-1 and TRBJ2-1): KAGVTQTPRYLIKTRGQQVTLSCSPISGHRSVSWYQQTPGQGLQFLFEYFSETQRNKGNFPGRFSGRQFSNSRSEMNVSTLELGDSALYLCASSASQGGNEQFFGPGTRLTVL.

The chain couples TRBV9 to TRBJ1-1; 10 nucleotides align to TRBD1. The CDR3 sequence is 19 residues long. V was clipped by 3 bases and J by 0 bases; unmatched bases: 14. Germline CDR1 reads SGDLS; CDR2 reads YYNGEE. The CDR3 sequence is CASSASISLGQGMNTEAFF. DNA of the CDR3: TGTGCCAGCAGCGCCTCGATATCTTTGGGACAGGGGATGAACACTGAAGCTTTCTTT.